The clone carrying this T cell receptor (beta chain) was seen ten or more times. The data are from a study of read filtering for tumor transcriptome and immune sequencing. The library was built from around 380 ng RNA with molecular barcoded adaptors for alpha/delta and beta/gamma chains. TCRdb re-derived calls from the reads in MiXCR, one entry per CDR3 protein. The repertoire holds 62,000 or so distinct CDR3 sequences, with 20% to 25% as singletons. The CDR3 extends over 14 amino acids. Per germline, CDR1 MNHEY and CDR2 SMNVEV (reference sequence). The V segment lost 6 bases and the J segment 4 bases; nucleotides outside the gene matches: 4.

The sequenced sample consisted of a population of CD138-negative cells sorted from bone marrow. This clonotype originated in a donor over 35 with multiple myeloma. The V gene is TRBV27, the J gene TRBJ1-1; 11 bases are a match to TRBD1. The CDR3 DNA reads as TGTGCCAGCAGGTACGGACAGGGGGCCACTGAAGCTTTCTTT. It codes for CASRYGQGATEAFF.